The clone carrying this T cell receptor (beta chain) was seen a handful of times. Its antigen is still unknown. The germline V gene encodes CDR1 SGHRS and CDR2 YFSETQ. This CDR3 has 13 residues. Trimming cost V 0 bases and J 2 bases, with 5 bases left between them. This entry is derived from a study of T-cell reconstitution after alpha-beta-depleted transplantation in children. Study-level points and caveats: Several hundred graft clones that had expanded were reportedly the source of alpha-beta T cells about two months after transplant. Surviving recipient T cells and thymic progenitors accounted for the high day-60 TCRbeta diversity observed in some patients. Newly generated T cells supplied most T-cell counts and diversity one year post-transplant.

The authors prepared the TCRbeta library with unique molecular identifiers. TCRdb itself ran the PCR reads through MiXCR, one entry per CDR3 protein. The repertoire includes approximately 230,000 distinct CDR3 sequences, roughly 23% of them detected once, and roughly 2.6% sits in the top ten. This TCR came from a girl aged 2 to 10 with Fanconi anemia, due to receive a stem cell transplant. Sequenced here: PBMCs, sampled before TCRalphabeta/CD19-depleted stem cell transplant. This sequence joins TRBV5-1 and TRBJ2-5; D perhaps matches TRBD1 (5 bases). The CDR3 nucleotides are TGCGCCAGCAGCTTGGAGGGGCAAGAGACCCAGTACTTC. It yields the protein CASSLEGQETQYF. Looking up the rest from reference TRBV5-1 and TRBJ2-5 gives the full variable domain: KAGVTQTPRYLIKTRGQQVTLSCSPISGHRSVSWYQQTPGQGLQFLFEYFSETQRNKGNFPGRFSGRQFSNSRSEMNVSTLELGDSALYLCASSLEGQETQYFGPGTRLLVL.